The 17 T cell receptor beta chains given below trace back to one sample, sequenced in a study of T-cell memory formation after mild COVID-19. In TCRdb, the 5' RACE reads were re-called with MiXCR into one record per CDR3 protein. Of 350,000 to 450,000 distinct CDR3 sequences in the sample, 20% are singletons; the top ten hold about 8.8%. What was sequenced was PBMCs or a T cell subset sorted from them (not recorded which). These receptors all stem from an adult woman who had mild COVID-19 (a few samples of this study predate the infection). Cell type and time point are not known.

CDR3: CATSEISADSTDTQYF. The DNA of the CDR3 is TGTGCCACCAGTGAAATATCGGCAGACAGTACAGATACGCAGTATTTT. The J gene is TRBJ2-3, the V gene TRBV24-1; tentative D call: TRBD1 (5 bases). The CDR3 length is 16 residues. The germline V gene has CDR1 KGHDR and CDR2 SFDVKD. The V gene lost 4 bases and the J gene lost 3 bases, with 16 bases spanning the gap.

The chain carries TRBV7-2 and TRBJ2-7; D is perhaps TRBD2 (6 bases). This CDR3 is 14 amino acids long. V was pared by 4 bases and J by 3 bases, with 13 bases between. The germline CDR1 and CDR2 sequences are SGHTA and FQGNSA. CDR3 sequence (DNA): TGTGCCAGCAGCTCGGGACTCTCCGACTACGAGCAGTACTTC. It codes for CASSSGLSDYEQYF.

The chain couples TRBV20-1 to TRBJ2-5, with 9 bases identical to TRBD1. The CDR3 spans 13 residues. CDR1 is DFQATT and CDR2 is SNEGSKA in the germline V gene (reference sequence). V dropped 4 bases and J dropped 5; count of bases not matched to a gene: 5. The CDR3 reads CSATGTGTETQYF. CDR3 bases: TGCAGTGCTACCGGGACAGGGACCGAGACCCAGTACTTC.

The table lists this clonotype with a count of one. CDR3: CASSKHRDRGYEQYF. The CDR3 DNA follows: TGTGCCAGCAGTAAACACCGGGACAGGGGATACGAGCAGTACTTC. This chain connects TRBV12-3 or TRBV12-4 to TRBJ2-7, with 10 nucleotides matching TRBD1. The CDR3 consists of 15 residues. Trimming took 5 bases from V and 4 from J; bases not matched to a gene: 8.

This chain's CDR3 is CASTRDVAGLDNEQFF. Written as DNA, the CDR3 is TGTGCCAGCACCCGAGATGTAGCGGGATTGGATAATGAGCAGTTCTTC. The rearrangement joins TRBV7-8 to TRBJ2-1, with 8 bases fitting TRBD2. From germline, CDR1 is SGHVS and CDR2 FQNEAQ. The CDR3 totals 16 residues. The V and J ends lost 7 bases and 7 bases, in that order; junction bases with no gene match: 15.

This clonotype occurred a few times. CDR3 DNA sequence: TGTGCCAGCAGCTCGGACAGCTTAGCCAAAAACATTCAGTACTTC. Protein product: CASSSDSLAKNIQYF. This chain connects TRBV5-6 to TRBJ2-4; D might be TRBD1 (6 bases). CDR3 length: 15 amino acids. Germline values: CDR1 SGHDT, CDR2 YYEEEE. The ends were cut back, 3 bases at V and 0 bases at J, with 10 bases in the middle.

This chain links TRBV4-1 with TRBJ1-1; TRBD1 aligns across 9 bases. Germline V lookup: CDR1 MGHRA, CDR2 YSYEKL. With V trimmed by 2 bases and J by 4 bases, 5 bases remained unmatched. This CDR3 contains 15 residues. The CDR3 reads CASSQLQGAGTEAFF. The CDR3 DNA reads TGCGCCAGCAGCCAACTACAGGGGGCGGGCACTGAAGCTTTCTTT.

The chain carries TRBV5-1 and TRBJ1-1; D may be TRBD1 (5 bases). CDR1 SGHRS and CDR2 YFSETQ come from the germline V gene. This CDR3 is 17 amino acids long. V was pared by 0 bases and J by 1 base, with 16 bases between. The CDR3, as DNA: TGCGCCAGCAGCTTGGGAGGGGCCAGGGCTACGAACACTGAAGCTTTCTTT. This codes for CASSLGGARATNTEAFF. The entire variable domain, with the rest obtained from reference TRBV5-1 and TRBJ1-1, is as follows: KAGVTQTPRYLIKTRGQQVTLSCSPISGHRSVSWYQQTPGQGLQFLFEYFSETQRNKGNFPGRFSGRQFSNSRSEMNVSTLELGDSALYLCASSLGGARATNTEAFFGQGTRLTVV.

The chain has TRBV7-2 and TRBJ2-3; D is ambiguous. V lost 1 base and J lost 2, with 7 bases in between. In germline, CDR1 is SGHTA, CDR2 FQGNSA. The CDR3 length is 14 residues. This CDR3 reads CASSLGDFTDTQYF. CDR3 bases: TGTGCCAGCAGCTTAGGAGACTTCACAGATACGCAGTATTTT.

The rearrangement uses TRBV11-2 and TRBJ1-2; 7 bases map to TRBD1. The CDR3 runs to 17 residues. The germline V gene encodes CDR1 SGHAT and CDR2 FQNNGV. The junction had 18 bases not matched to a gene; V was cut back by 5 bases and J by 6 bases. The CDR3 protein is CASSNRDSTHVKDGYTF. The CDR3, as DNA: TGTGCCAGCAGCAACCGGGACAGCACTCACGTTAAGGATGGCTACACCTTC.

The chain employs TRBV30 and TRBJ2-3; D is ambiguous. CDR1 and CDR2 from the germline V gene are GTSNPN and SVGIG (reference sequence). V lost 2 bases to trimming and J lost 4 bases, with 13 bases between them. This CDR3 spans 14 amino acids. The CDR3 nucleotides are TGTGCCTGGAGTATGTTAGGCGGATCAGATACGCAGTATTTT. Translated: CAWSMLGGSDTQYF.

Worth noting for this clonotype: A read error may account for a junction end that differs from germline. The rearrangement joins TRBV7-2 to TRBJ2-6; D might be TRBD1 (5 bases). Germline loops: CDR1 SGHTA, CDR2 FQGNSA. The length of the CDR3 is 14 residues. As DNA, the CDR3 is TGTGCCAGCAGCTTAGTCCCTGGGGCCAACGTACTGACTTTC. Residues: CASSLVPGANVLTF.

V is TRBV29-1 and J is TRBJ2-3; D possibly corresponds to TRBD2 (5 bases). Germline loops: CDR1 SQVTM, CDR2 ANQGSEA. The CDR3 is 13 residues long. Trimming cost V 6 bases and J 2 bases, with 12 bases left between them. CDR3 residues: CSVRTVNTDTQYF. The CDR3 DNA follows: TGCAGCGTCCGGACTGTGAACACAGATACGCAGTATTTT.

The chain joins TRBV20-1 to TRBJ1-2, with 7 bases fitting TRBD1. J was trimmed by 2 bases and V by 3 bases; bases with no gene match: 15. The CDR3 spans 17 residues. CDR1 is DFQATT and CDR2 is SNEGSKA in the germline V gene (reference sequence). The CDR3 region is CSASGDHRFRGNYGYTF. CDR3 nucleotide sequence: TGCAGTGCTAGTGGCGATCATCGTTTCAGGGGGAACTATGGCTACACCTTC.

As to this clonotype: The junction does not match germline at one end; this may be a read error. The V call is TRBV7-7, the J call TRBJ1-6; 10 bases are shared with TRBD1. Germline CDR1 SSHAT, CDR2 FNYEAQ (reference sequence). The CDR3 consists of 19 residues. The CDR3 here is CASSLRDRGTTKKSSPLHF. CDR3 coding DNA: TGTGCTAGCAGCCTAAGGGACAGGGGTACAACTAAAAAGAGTTCACCCCTCCACTTT.

V gene TRBV5-1 combines with J gene TRBJ1-1; possible D gene TRBD1, 5 bases. The CDR3 loop spans 16 amino acids. V gave up 2 bases and J gave up 1 base, with 15 bases separating them. Germline V gene sequence: CDR1 SGHRS, CDR2 YFSETQ. The CDR3 sequence is CASSLLQAQANTEAFF. The DNA of the CDR3 is TGCGCCAGCAGCTTACTCCAGGCACAGGCGAACACTGAAGCTTTCTTT.

This clonotype was seen more than once but under ten times. This chain links TRBV5-1 with TRBJ1-2, with no clear D. This CDR3 spans 14 amino acids. From germline, CDR1 is SGHRS and CDR2 YFSETQ. Trimming took 1 base from V and 2 from J, leaving 9 bases between them. CDR3 in amino acids: CASSLSGSNYGYTF. DNA for the CDR3: TGCGCCAGCAGCTTGTCTGGGTCCAACTATGGCTACACCTTC.